This TCR beta chain was documented in a study of cytomegalovirus exposure and HLA in healthy donors. Primers for the PCR totalled 60 Vbeta and 13 Jbeta. Sequenced by immunoSEQ multiplex PCR; TCRdb stores in-frame clones only, minus some. This table holds approximately 190,000 clones, roughly 80% found once. As concerns this clone: One end of the junction does not line up with germline, which may come from a read error.

Germline CDR1 reads MDHEN; CDR2 reads SYDVKM. The CDR3 is 13 amino acids. Sequencing was performed on PBMCs. The source of this sequence is a man aged 35 to 55 in good health and CMV-seropositive. The rearrangement uses TRBV28 and TRBJ2-4, with D perhaps TRBD2 (5 bases). The CDR3 DNA reads TGTGCCAGCAGTTTACGGTCGGGAAACATTCAGTGCTTC. This encodes CASSLRSGNIQCF.